This TCR beta chain was observed in a study of T cells in Graves' hyperthyroidism and ophthalmopathy. The CDR3 regions of TCR beta were amplified from RNA transcripts. The HTBI primer set was used in a first-round RT-PCR of the TCR CDR3. One entry per CDR3 protein results from TCRdb running MiXCR on the multiplex PCR reads. The sample has 600,000 to 700,000 distinct CDR3 sequences, approximately 15% seen once; the top ten hold approximately 4.2%. The V segment lost 2 bases and the J segment 5 bases; nucleotides outside the gene matches: 11. The germline gives CDR1 SGHRS, CDR2 YFSETQ. The CDR3 runs 17 residues.

The specimen sequenced was blood. The rearrangement uses TRBV5-1 and TRBJ2-5; 11 bases align to TRBD2. The receptor was isolated from a woman between 40 and 50 years old with Graves' ophthalmopathy. The DNA of the CDR3 is TGCGCCAGCAGCTTAGGACTAGCGGGCGCGTATATGGAGACCCAGTACTTC. Translating it yields CASSLGLAGAYMETQYF.